This T cell receptor beta chain was recovered during a study of OX40 agonist ivuxolimab in advanced cancers. TCRdb's copy holds only in-frame clones and misses some; the assay was immunoSEQ multiplex PCR. The sample holds 30,000 to 40,000 clones, roughly 89% seen once. V lost 5 bases to trimming and J lost 3 bases, with 16 bases between them. The CDR3 sequence is 15 residues long. Germline CDR1 is SGHAT and CDR2 is FQNNGV. The receptor comes from an adult with an advanced solid tumor such as melanoma, head and neck, liver or kidney cancer. The specimen comprised CD4+ or CD8+ T cells sorted from blood, sampled in a trial of the OX40 agonist ivuxolimab. This chain connects TRBV11-2 to TRBJ2-5; weak D call: TRBD2 (6 bases). CDR3 residues: CASSPYELAEETQYF. Written as DNA, the CDR3 is TGTGCCAGCAGCCCCTACGAACTAGCAGAAGAGACCCAGTACTTC.